A selection of T cell receptor beta chains follows, all from one sample in a study of T cell changes during pregnancy in multiple sclerosis. The method was immunoSEQ multiplex PCR; TCRdb's version includes in-frame clones alone and lacks a portion of them. Seen here are 76,000 or so clones, 93% observed once, and the top ten hold 0.65% to 0.95%. Sequencing used peripheral blood, obtained in the second trimester of pregnancy. Receptors originate from a female donor in good health, enrolled as a control in a pregnancy study. CDR3s leave out the opening cysteine and the closing phenylalanine or tryptophan. Some rows have no size entry. The others give once, few or many, or a class for an expanded clone.

.,11,TRBJ1-2,TRBV6-1,ASNTDSNYGYT
once,11,TRBJ1-3,TRBV27,ASSSYTGNTIY
.,14,TRBJ2-5,TRBV7-9,ASSLGGQPRGETQY
.,12,TRBJ1-5,TRBV18,ASSSRQGDQPQH
.,12,TRBJ1-2,TRBV5-6,ASRVLDYPEGYT
.,13,TRBJ1-6,TRBV5-6,ASSLGTGQRAPLH
.,9,TRBJ2-7,TRBV27,ASGPAYEQY
.,15,TRBJ1-6,TRBV4-3,ASRDLLRDRDNSPLH
once,13,TRBJ1-5,TRBV7-2,ASSIRTGSNQPQH
once,11,TRBJ2-3,TRBV5-6,ASEGESTDTQY
once,14,TRBJ1-5,TRBV6-6,ASSSGQGANNQPQH
.,15,TRBJ2-1,TRBV7-6,ASSSPFARGDYNEQF
.,13,TRBJ2-3,TRBV18,ASSPGRGGTDTQY
.,11,TRBJ1-2,TRBV6-6,ASSYLQGYGYT
.,13,TRBJ1-1,TRBV27,ASRKGPAGGTEAF
.,12,TRBJ2-3,TRBV2,ASTPRGAGDTQY
.,13,TRBJ2-7,TRBV19,ASSFGYGQTYEQY
.,12,TRBJ1-5,TRBV5-5,ASSLGLGNQPQH
.,13,TRBJ1-4,TRBV7-6,ASSARDREGEKLF
.,9,TRBJ1-1,TRBV11-2,ASSSHGEAF
.,19,TRBJ1-5,TRBV19,ARITRAGGPSHRRSNQPQH
.,13,TRBJ1-5,TRBV6-5,ASRPDRSSNQPQH
.,13,TRBJ2-7,TRBV5-1,ASSLGGQGRDEQY
.,12,TRBJ2-7,TRBV7-2,ASSVADNRYEQY
.,13,TRBJ1-1,TRBV14,ASSHLTGPLPEAF
.,13,TRBJ2-1,TRBV11-3,ASSSGTSGYNEQF
.,14,TRBJ1-4,TRBV23-1,ASSQSPGTGNEKLF
.,11,TRBJ1-1,TRBV6-5,ASRTRGNTEAF
.,13,TRBJ2-1,TRBV7-3,ASSQKRGSYNEQF
.,19,TRBJ2-4,TRBV4-1,ASSQATFQGGTPLAKNIQY
.,14,TRBJ2-2,TRBV19,ASSIGSPSLPGELF
.,11,TRBJ1-5,TRBV27,ASSLTVQGAQH
.,11,TRBJ1-1,TRBV11-1,ASSLDGAQPAF
.,13,TRBJ2-1,TRBV9,ASSEGGALANEQF
once,13,TRBJ2-7,TRBV7-7,ASSRGLNRGYEQY
.,11,TRBJ1-1,TRBV7-2,ASSLGRGWEAF
.,14,TRBJ1-2,TRBV12-5,ASVSSSGTPNYGYT
.,12,TRBJ2-2,TRBV30,AWRGTSPTGELF
.,11,TRBJ1-1,TRBV5-8,ASSPRPNTEAF
.,9,TRBJ2-1,TRBV19,ASSIASEQF
.,11,TRBJ1-1,TRBV27,ASSGQIYTEAF
.,16,TRBJ1-5,TRBV19,ASSIDRGGHAVAQPQH
.,13,TRBJ2-1,TRBV4-3,ASSQEGQLYNEQF
.,12,TRBJ2-3,TRBV5-1,ASRLTQGQDTQY
once,11,TRBJ1-1,TRBV28,ASSLAGPDEAF